Following are 11 T cell receptor beta chains from one sample sequenced in a study of long-term antiretroviral therapy in people with HIV. Samples were assayed with immunoSEQ v3.0 at survey level. Some clones are missing from TCRdb's copy, which holds only in-frame ones; the method was immunoSEQ multiplex PCR. The repertoire has approximately 29,000 clones, 70% to 90% of them found once; the top ten carry 4.1%. The sample here was unsorted PBMCs, taken 0.5 years after starting antiretroviral therapy. Receptor source: a woman aged 18-30 years with HIV.

Notes on this clone: This sample also contains other DNA sequences that code for the same CDR3. The V gene is TRBV4-3, the J gene TRBJ2-7, with TRBD1 matching 10 bases. CDR1 is LGHNA and CDR2 is YSLEER in the germline V gene. This CDR3 spans 15 amino acids. Germline trimming cut 0 bases from V and 4 bases from J; bases unmatched to any gene: 3. CDR3 DNA sequence: TGCGCCAGCAGCCAAGAGGGGACAGGGGCTTACGAGCAGTACTTC. Protein: CASSQEGTGAYEQYF.

CDR3 DNA sequence: TGCGCCAGCAGTGTAGTCCGAGGGAGCGATCACACAGATACGCAGTATTTT. Translating it yields CASSVVRGSDHTDTQYF. The J gene is TRBJ2-3, the V gene TRBV10-2; perhaps TRBD2 as D (5 bases). CDR1 WSHSY and CDR2 SAAADI come from the germline V gene. V dropped 4 bases and J dropped 2 bases, with 19 bases sitting between them. This CDR3 region has 17 residues.

The V call is TRBV11-3, the J call TRBJ1-1, with D perhaps matching TRBD1 (5 bases). The germline CDR1 and CDR2 sequences are SGHNT and YENEEA. This CDR3 has 14 residues. Trimming removed 3 bases at V and 4 bases at J, with 12 bases between. CDR3 amino acids: CASSLGGTGTEAFF. The CDR3 DNA reads as TGTGCCAGCAGCTTGGGAGGGACGGGCACTGAAGCTTTCTTT.

The chain employs TRBV2 and TRBJ1-2, with D perhaps matching TRBD1 (6 bases). V shed 10 bases and J shed 8 bases, with 23 bases lying between them. The CDR3 loop spans 14 amino acids. Germline assignment: CDR1 SNHLY and CDR2 FYNNEI. This CDR3 reads CATIGPTGQGGYTF. CDR3 bases: TGTGCCACCATTGGACCGACGGGACAAGGGGGCTACACCTTC.

V usage is TRBV5-5 and J usage is TRBJ2-7; D might be TRBD1 or TRBD2, each matching 5 bases. The germline V gene encodes CDR1 SGHKS and CDR2 YYEKEE (reference sequence). V lost 0 bases and J 3 bases, leaving 10 bases between the germline ends. The CDR3 sequence is 14 residues long. Here the CDR3 DNA reads TGTGCCAGCAGCTTGGGGGGACCCCTCTACGAGCAGTACTTC. Residues: CASSLGGPLYEQYF.

The chain employs TRBV7-9 and TRBJ1-6; possibly TRBD1 for D (5 bases). CDR1 and CDR2 (germline): SEHNR, FQNEAQ (reference sequence). V lost 1 base and J lost 10, with 11 bases in between. This CDR3 contains 14 residues. The CDR3, as DNA: TGTGCCAGCAGCTTAGTACGGGACCGGTCACCCCTCCACTTT. This codes for CASSLVRDRSPLHF. Full variable domain (missing parts from reference TRBV7-9 and TRBJ1-6): DTGVSQNPRHKITKRGQNVTFRCDPISEHNRLYWYRQTLGQGPEFLTYFQNEAQLEKSRLLSDRFSAERPKGSFSTLEIQRTEQGDSAMYLCASSLVRDRSPLHFGNGTRLTVT.

The chain employs TRBV6-1 and TRBJ2-5; D possibly matches TRBD1 or TRBD2 (6 bases each). CDR1 and CDR2 from the germline V gene are MNHNS and SASEGT. The CDR3 runs to 13 residues. The V and J ends lost 5 bases and 5 bases respectively, with 12 bases between them. CDR3 DNA sequence: TGTGCCAGCAGTACTAGCCAGGGGGAGACCCAGTACTTC. This encodes CASSTSQGETQYF.

The chain employs TRBV18 and TRBJ2-3; the D gene could be TRBD1 or TRBD2 (5 bases each). CDR3 length: 16 residues. Trimming removed 2 bases at V and 2 bases at J, with 14 bases between. Looked up from germline, CDR1 is KGHSH and CDR2 is LQKENI. CDR3 sequence (DNA): TGTGCCAGCTCACCAATCACGGGGACCTTCACAGATACGCAGTATTTT. Amino acid sequence: CASSPITGTFTDTQYF.

This sequence joins TRBV11-2 and TRBJ1-1; D remains unclear. The CDR3 is 15 residues long. In germline, CDR1 is SGHAT, CDR2 FQNNGV. Trimming left V 0 bases short and J 8 bases short, with 16 bases between. CDR3 protein: CASSLDLGYQREAFF. The CDR3 region has the DNA TGTGCCAGCAGCTTAGACCTGGGGTACCAACGGGAAGCTTTCTTT.

The V gene is TRBV4-3, the J gene TRBJ2-1, with 14 nucleotides matching TRBD2. The CDR3 has 16 residues. The V and J ends lost 4 bases and 6 bases, in that order; junction bases with no gene match: 5. The germline V gene has CDR1 LGHNA and CDR2 YSLEER. The DNA for the CDR3 is TGCGCCAGCAGCCCATCCGGGACTAGCGGGGGCAATGAGCAGTTCTTC. Its protein product is CASSPSGTSGGNEQFF.

To note about this clone: One end of the junction fails to match germline, which may point to a read error. The J gene is TRBJ2-7, the V gene TRBV27; no clear D. The V gene's germline CDR1 is MNHEY and CDR2 SMNVEV (reference sequence). CDR3 size: 12 residues. CDR3 region: CASSLSRDEQYF. The CDR3 bases are TGTGCCAGCAGCTTATCCCGGGACGAGCAGTACTTC.